The 14 T cell receptor beta chains given below trace back to one sample, sequenced in a study of blood T cell repertoires in COVID-19. Produced via immunoSEQ multiplex PCR; TCRdb's table is partial and in-frame only. The table has 220,000 or so clones, just under 90% seen once; the top ten hold about 0.95%. The specimen was PBMCs or T cells enriched from blood (not recorded which). These receptor sequences come from a man in his fifties or sixties who had been exposed to COVID-19.

With regard to this clone: Distinct nucleotide sequences in the sample also encode this CDR3. This rearrangement joins TRBV27 to TRBJ1-5; the match to TRBD1 covers 8 bases. The CDR3 extends over 13 amino acids. The ends lost 6 bases at V and 6 bases at J; junction bases unmatched: 4. The germline gives CDR1 MNHEY, CDR2 SMNVEV (reference sequence). The CDR3 DNA sequence: TGTGCCAGCAGCAGGGGGCTGGGTCAGCCCCAGCATTTT. Protein product: CASSRGLGQPQHF.

This clone was detected once. The gene calls are TRBV11-3 and TRBJ1-2, with D possibly TRBD1 on 6 matching bases. The CDR3 is 11 amino acids. The germline gives CDR1 SGHNT, CDR2 YENEEA. The germline V and J ends were trimmed by 5 bases and 8 bases, with 9 bases remaining between them. CDR3 residues: CASSPGQGYTF. The CDR3 coding sequence is TGTGCCAGCAGCCCTGGACAGGGCTACACCTTC.

The CDR3 DNA reads as TGCGCCAGCAGCCCCGCCGGGACAGGGGGACAAGGGGCCAACGTCCTGACTTTC. Its translation is CASSPAGTGGQGANVLTF. The chain couples TRBV5-1 to TRBJ2-6; TRBD1 matches at 11 bases. The CDR3 has 18 residues. The J segment lost 4 bases and the V segment lost 4 bases, leaving 10 bases of the junction unmatched. CDR1 and CDR2 (germline): SGHRS, YFSETQ.

The chain uses TRBV5-1 and TRBJ2-1; TRBD2 agrees at 8 bases. Per germline, CDR1 SGHRS and CDR2 YFSETQ. Trimming took 0 bases from V and 10 from J; bases not matched to a gene: 6. The CDR3 is 14 residues long. CDR3 sequence (DNA): TGCGCCAGCAGCTTGGGGCGGGAGGAGGAGGAGCAGTTCTTC. Protein sequence: CASSLGREEEEQFF.

The chain recombines TRBV5-1 with TRBJ2-2; 7 bases are a match to TRBD1. The CDR3 extends over 15 amino acids. V gave up 4 bases and J gave up 1 base; unmatched junction bases: 4. The germline V gene encodes CDR1 SGHRS and CDR2 YFSETQ. The CDR3 reads CASSGQVGNTGELFF. CDR3 coding DNA: TGCGCCAGCAGCGGACAGGTCGGGAACACCGGGGAGCTGTTTTTT.

The chain joins TRBV9 to TRBJ1-1; D is ambiguous. The length of the CDR3 is 14 residues. CDR1 is SGDLS, CDR2 YYNGEE, per germline. V was shortened by 3 bases and J by 4 bases, with 13 bases between the two germline ends. The CDR3 region has the DNA TGTGCCAGCAGCGGCGCGACACAAAGCACTGAAGCTTTCTTT. As protein: CASSGATQSTEAFF.

The chain joins TRBV5-1 to TRBJ2-1; D is perhaps TRBD2 (5 bases). The CDR3 length is 12 residues. Trimming stripped 2 bases from V and 7 bases from J, with 7 bases between. Per germline, CDR1 SGHRS and CDR2 YFSETQ. CDR3 in amino acids: CASSFRGNEQFF. CDR3 nucleotides: TGCGCCAGCAGCTTTCGAGGGAATGAGCAGTTCTTC.

The CDR3 sequence: CASSLEWTGTAEQFF. CDR3 in DNA: TGTGCCAGCAGCCTTGAATGGACAGGGACTGCTGAGCAGTTCTTC. The gene calls are TRBV28 and TRBJ2-1; TRBD1 aligns across 8 bases. Trimming took 6 bases from V and 9 from J; bases not matched to a gene: 13. The CDR3 runs 15 residues. Germline V CDR1 and CDR2: MDHEN, SYDVKM.

V usage is TRBV5-1 and J usage is TRBJ2-1; no reliable D call. V lost 0 bases and J 0 bases, leaving 10 bases between the germline ends. Looked up from germline, CDR1 is SGHRS and CDR2 is YFSETQ. There are 16 residues in the CDR3. Written as DNA, the CDR3 is TGCGCCAGCAGCTTGGGACTCCCGAGCTCCTACAATGAGCAGTTCTTC. Its translation is CASSLGLPSSYNEQFF.

This chain uses TRBV24-1 with TRBJ2-1, with 7 bases matching TRBD1. Germline V CDR1 and CDR2: KGHDR, SFDVKD. The CDR3 covers 13 residues. After removal of 7 bases from V and 3 bases from J, the junction contained 2 bases not matched to a gene. CDR3 protein: CATRGTDYNEQFF. CDR3 in DNA: TGTGCCACCAGGGGGACAGACTACAATGAGCAGTTCTTC.

V usage is TRBV28 and J usage is TRBJ2-7; D is ambiguous. Trimming stripped 8 bases from V and 7 bases from J, with 18 bases between. Germline V CDR1 and CDR2: MDHEN, SYDVKM. This CDR3 spans 13 amino acids. The CDR3 nucleotides are TGTGCCAGCGGGTCGATGGTGGAGTGGGAGCAGTACGTC. This gives the protein CASGSMVEWEQYV.

The chain recombines TRBV6-5 with TRBJ2-5; tentatively, D is TRBD1 (5 bases). CDR3 length: 13 amino acids. V lost 5 bases, J lost 7 bases, and 14 bases lay in between. The germline CDR1 and CDR2 sequences are MNHEY and SVGAGI. This CDR3 is CASSTRVLGTQYF. CDR3 sequence (DNA): TGTGCCAGCAGTACCAGGGTGCTGGGGACCCAGTACTTC.

The rearrangement joins TRBV18 to TRBJ1-1; D might be TRBD1 (5 bases). Germline V CDR1 and CDR2: KGHSH, LQKENI. V was pared by 3 bases and J by 10 bases, with 21 bases between. The CDR3 covers 15 residues. CDR3 region: CASSPQPDSLSLAFF. The DNA of the CDR3 is TGTGCCAGCTCACCCCAACCAGACAGTCTGAGTTTAGCTTTCTTT. The full variable domain, its missing parts supplied by reference TRBV18 and TRBJ1-1, is NAGVMQNPRHLVRRRGQEARLRCSPMKGHSHVYWYRQLPEEGLKFMVYLQKENIIDESGMPKERFSAEFPKEGPSILRIQQVVRGDSAAYFCASSPQPDSLSLAFFGQGTRLTVV.

The chain recombines TRBV5-1 with TRBJ2-3; a weak D match, TRBD1 (6 bases). Germline loops: CDR1 SGHRS, CDR2 YFSETQ. Trimming took off 0 bases at V and 2 bases at J, with 10 bases between the two ends. The CDR3 has 15 residues. CDR3 sequence (DNA): TGCGCCAGCAGCTTGGCGGGGACAACCACAGATACGCAGTATTTT. This translates into CASSLAGTTTDTQYF.